Listed below are T cell receptor beta chains from one sample, sequenced in a study of T cells in Graves' hyperthyroidism and ophthalmopathy. A single record per CDR3 protein comes from TCRdb applying MiXCR to the multiplex PCR reads. Among some 510,000 distinct CDR3 sequences listed, about half were seen once. The sequenced material came from peripheral blood or thyroid tissue (not recorded which). Source of these receptors: a woman aged 18 to 35 with Graves' hyperthyroidism. Both conserved end residues are part of each CDR3. The D gene is left open where the match is weak. Clone size is given for some rows only: seen once, a few or many times, or a class if the clone is expanded.

j_call: TRBJ2-5
d_call: .
clone_size: few
v_call: TRBV7-3
cdr3_aa: CASSPGSDQETQYF
cdr3_nt: TGTGCCAGCAGCCCTGGCTCAGACCAAGAGACCCAGTACTTC

j_call: TRBJ2-5
d_call: .
clone_size: .
v_call: TRBV20-1
cdr3_aa: CSASGSGETQYF
cdr3_nt: TGCAGTGCTAGCGGGAGCGGAGAGACCCAGTACTTC

j_call: TRBJ2-2
d_call: TRBD2
clone_size: .
v_call: TRBV2
cdr3_aa: CASSPSGSTGTGELFF
cdr3_nt: TGTGCCAGCAGTCCTAGCGGGAGCACCGGAACCGGGGAGCTGTTTTTT

j_call: TRBJ1-1
d_call: TRBD1
clone_size: .
v_call: TRBV7-8
cdr3_aa: CASSLALGQGRNTEAFF
cdr3_nt: TGTGCCAGCAGCTTAGCATTAGGACAGGGCCGGAACACTGAAGCTTTCTTT

j_call: TRBJ2-7
d_call: TRBD2
clone_size: many
v_call: TRBV10-3
cdr3_aa: CAIKLAGAEQYF
cdr3_nt: TGTGCCATCAAACTAGCGGGAGCCGAGCAGTACTTC

j_call: TRBJ2-7
d_call: TRBD2
clone_size: .
v_call: TRBV29-1
cdr3_aa: CSADSGTSGRSGEQYF
cdr3_nt: TGCAGCGCTGATTCCGGGACTAGCGGGAGGTCGGGGGAGCAGTACTTC

j_call: TRBJ1-5
d_call: .
clone_size: many
v_call: TRBV2
cdr3_aa: CASSPGRDNQPQHF
cdr3_nt: TGTGCCAGCAGTCCTGGGAGGGACAATCAGCCCCAGCATTTT

j_call: TRBJ2-5
d_call: TRBD2
clone_size: many
v_call: TRBV2
cdr3_aa: CASRLQGGQETQYF
cdr3_nt: TGTGCCAGCAGGCTTCAGGGAGGGCAAGAGACCCAGTACTTC

j_call: TRBJ1-4
d_call: .
clone_size: .
v_call: TRBV19
cdr3_aa: CASKKQDSTNEKLFF
cdr3_nt: TGTGCCAGTAAAAAACAAGATTCAACTAATGAAAAACTGTTTTTT

j_call: TRBJ1-2
d_call: .
clone_size: few
v_call: TRBV29-1
cdr3_aa: CASSHALQIYGYTF
cdr3_nt: TGCGCCAGCAGCCACGCCCTCCAAATCTATGGCTACACCTTC

j_call: TRBJ2-7
d_call: TRBD2
clone_size: once
v_call: TRBV7-3
cdr3_aa: CALTGRGSYEQYF
cdr3_nt: TGTGCCTTGACGGGGAGGGGTTCCTACGAGCAGTACTTC

j_call: TRBJ1-5
d_call: TRBD1
clone_size: many
v_call: TRBV24-1
cdr3_aa: CATSDLQGDAPQHF
cdr3_nt: TGTGCCACCAGTGATTTGCAGGGGGATGCGCCCCAGCATTTT

j_call: TRBJ2-5
d_call: .
clone_size: many
v_call: TRBV10-3
cdr3_aa: CAISESGDIQETQYF
cdr3_nt: TGTGCCATCAGTGAGTCGGGGGACATTCAAGAGACCCAGTACTTC

j_call: TRBJ2-5
d_call: TRBD1
clone_size: .
v_call: TRBV24-1
cdr3_aa: CATSSPWTGRSETQYF
cdr3_nt: TGTGCCACCAGCAGCCCCTGGACAGGGAGATCAGAGACCCAGTACTTC

j_call: TRBJ1-4
d_call: .
clone_size: .
v_call: TRBV29-1
cdr3_aa: CSAAGGADEKLFF
cdr3_nt: TGCAGCGCCGCGGGGGGGGCTGATGAAAAACTGTTTTTT

j_call: TRBJ1-1
d_call: .
clone_size: few
v_call: TRBV13
cdr3_aa: CASSPGSWENTEAFF
cdr3_nt: TGTGCCAGCAGCCCCGGGTCTTGGGAGAACACTGAAGCTTTCTTT

j_call: TRBJ2-3
d_call: .
clone_size: .
v_call: TRBV7-2
cdr3_aa: CASTRFSTDTQYF
cdr3_nt: TGTGCCAGCACGCGGTTCAGCACAGATACGCAGTATTTT

j_call: TRBJ2-7
d_call: .
clone_size: .
v_call: TRBV6-1
cdr3_aa: CAAGQRYEQYF
cdr3_nt: TGTGCCGCTGGACAGCGCTACGAGCAGTACTTC

j_call: TRBJ2-7
d_call: TRBD1
clone_size: .
v_call: TRBV29-1
cdr3_aa: CSLPRTGATYEQYF
cdr3_nt: TGCAGCTTGCCCCGGACAGGGGCTACATACGAGCAGTACTTC

j_call: TRBJ1-2
d_call: .
clone_size: many
v_call: TRBV29-1
cdr3_aa: CSGLLTRGYGYTF
cdr3_nt: TGCAGCGGCCTTCTCACGAGGGGGTATGGCTACACCTTC